The 25 T cell receptor beta chains presented below share a single source sample, sequenced in a study of cytomegalovirus exposure and HLA in healthy donors. The protocol was immunoSEQ multiplex PCR, while the TCRdb copy is restricted to in-frame clones and leaves out a portion. The sample holds 160,000 or so clones; around nine tenths are singletons and the top ten take roughly 1.3%. Sequencing was performed on PBMCs. Source of these receptors: a woman in her twenties or thirties in good health and CMV-seronegative.

A few counts support this clone. The chain carries TRBV19 and TRBJ2-3; possibly TRBD2 for D (6 bases). Germline loops: CDR1 LNHDA, CDR2 SQIVND (reference sequence). V lost 6 bases to trimming and J lost 5 bases, with 15 bases between them. The CDR3 extends over 14 amino acids. The CDR3 protein is CASRARGAVDTQYF. The CDR3, as DNA: TGTGCCAGTAGGGCTCGCGGGGCCGTAGATACGCAGTATTTT.

The CDR3: CASSYGTRGELFF. CDR3 nucleotide sequence: TGTGCCAGCAGTTACGGCACCCGTGGGGAGCTGTTTTTT. This chain links TRBV6-6 with TRBJ2-2; D remains unclear. Germline lookup yields CDR1 MNHNY and CDR2 SVGAGI (reference sequence). The CDR3 spans 13 residues. The germline V and J ends were trimmed by 2 bases and 8 bases, with 9 bases remaining between them.

The chain uses TRBV29-1 and TRBJ1-2, with 8 bases that match TRBD1. In germline, CDR1 is SQVTM, CDR2 ANQGSEA. The trim removed 4 bases at V and 7 bases at J, leaving 8 bases unmatched. This CDR3 has 13 residues. The CDR3 is CSVAGQGSAGYTF. CDR3 nucleotide sequence: TGCAGCGTTGCCGGACAGGGTAGCGCTGGCTACACCTTC.

The chain carries TRBV5-1 and TRBJ2-7; 9 nucleotides align to TRBD1. V dropped 6 bases and J dropped 1; count of bases not matched to a gene: 5. The germline gives CDR1 SGHRS, CDR2 YFSETQ. The length of the CDR3 is 14 residues. The CDR3 is CASTGQGQSYEQYF. CDR3 bases: TGCGCCAGCACCGGACAGGGGCAGTCCTACGAGCAGTACTTC.

The rearrangement uses TRBV29-1 and TRBJ1-2; D is undetermined. Trimming cost V 3 bases and J 2 bases, with 10 bases left between them. Germline assignment: CDR1 SQVTM and CDR2 ANQGSEA. This CDR3 is built from 13 residues. DNA of the CDR3: TGCAGCGTTGAGGTGGGCCGAAACTATGGCTACACCTTC. Translated: CSVEVGRNYGYTF.

The chain joins TRBV30 to TRBJ2-5; no clear D. Trimming stripped 3 bases from V and 4 bases from J, with 6 bases between. Germline CDR1 is GTSNPN and CDR2 is SVGIG (reference sequence). The length of the CDR3 is 11 residues. The CDR3 spells CAWRIRETQYF. The CDR3 region has the DNA TGTGCCTGGAGAATCCGAGAGACCCAGTACTTC. The full variable domain, rest sourced from reference TRBV30 and TRBJ2-5, is SQTIHQWPATLVQPVGSPLSLECTVEGTSNPNLYWYRQAAGRGLQLLFYSVGIGQISSEVPQNLSASRPQDRQFILSSKKLLLSDSGFYLCAWRIRETQYFGPGTRLLVL.

The genes are TRBV25-1 and TRBJ2-2; TRBD1 is a possible D gene (6 bases). The germline gives CDR1 MGHDK, CDR2 SYGVNS. Trimming cost V 2 bases and J 5 bases, with 18 bases left between them. The CDR3 extends over 17 amino acids. CDR3 sequence (DNA): TGTGCCAGCAGTGAAACACCCCCGGGACACTCAACCGGGGAGCTGTTTTTT. Translation gives CASSETPPGHSTGELFF.

The V and J genes are TRBV27 and TRBJ2-1; 9 nucleotides match TRBD1. V lost 6 bases, J lost 3 bases, and 6 bases stayed unmatched. CDR1 and CDR2 from the germline V gene are MNHEY and SMNVEV (reference sequence). The CDR3 is made up of 15 amino acids. The CDR3 DNA reads TGTGCCAGCAGAACCGGGACAGGGCACTACAATGAGCAGTTCTTC. The encoded protein is CASRTGTGHYNEQFF.

The J gene is TRBJ1-2, the V gene TRBV19; no clear D gene. Looked up from germline, CDR1 is LNHDA and CDR2 is SQIVND (reference sequence). CDR3 length equals 14 residues. V lost 5 bases and J 4 bases, leaving 14 bases between the germline ends. The CDR3 spells CASSPRRGPYGYTF. The DNA for the CDR3 is TGTGCCAGTAGTCCCCGCAGAGGGCCCTATGGCTACACCTTC.

The chain joins TRBV4-1 to TRBJ1-4; no firm D call. Trimming pared 2 bases from V and 8 bases from J, leaving 24 bases between. CDR1 is MGHRA and CDR2 is YSYEKL in the germline V gene. The CDR3 length is 18 residues. CDR3 in amino acids: CASSQYRYSEGGGEKLFF. CDR3 DNA sequence: TGCGCCAGCAGCCAATATCGGTATTCAGAGGGAGGAGGAGAAAAACTGTTTTTT.

V usage is TRBV7-9 and J usage is TRBJ2-7, with 8 bases matching TRBD2. The CDR3 covers 16 residues. Trimming took 5 bases from V and 3 from J; bases not matched to a gene: 12. Looked up from germline, CDR1 is SEHNR and CDR2 is FQNEAQ (reference sequence). CDR3 bases: TGTGCCAGCAGCGGCGAGCGTAGCGGGGTCTTCTACGAGCAGTACTTC. It is translated as CASSGERSGVFYEQYF.

V usage is TRBV7-9 and J usage is TRBJ2-2; weak D call: TRBD1 (5 bases). Trimming removed 5 bases from V and 6 bases from J, with 19 bases in between. Germline V CDR1 and CDR2: SEHNR, FQNEAQ (reference sequence). The CDR3 covers 16 residues. Written as DNA, the CDR3 is TGTGCCAGCAGCACGGGTTTAAAGACAGAAGCCGGGGAGCTGTTTTTT. Translation gives CASSTGLKTEAGELFF.

V gene TRBV11-2 combines with J gene TRBJ2-3; D perhaps matches TRBD1 (6 bases). The CDR3 is 15 residues long. CDR1 SGHAT and CDR2 FQNNGV come from the germline V gene. Deletions cut 3 bases from V and 4 bases from J, with 14 bases between. The DNA of the CDR3 is TGTGCCAGCAGCTTGGCGGACAGTCGTGCAGATACGCAGTATTTT. It is translated as CASSLADSRADTQYF.

V gene TRBV7-8 combines with J gene TRBJ1-1, with D perhaps TRBD1 (6 bases). The CDR3 sequence is 13 residues long. Trimming stripped 6 bases from V and 1 base from J, with 9 bases between. Germline CDR1 reads SGHVS; CDR2 reads FQNEAQ. In nucleotides, the CDR3 is TGTGCCAGCAGTCCGACAGGGAACACTGAAGCTTTCTTT. It codes for CASSPTGNTEAFF.

CDR3 region: CASSFTQGIGYGYTF. CDR3 DNA: TGTGCCAGCAGCTTTACTCAGGGGATTGGGTATGGCTACACCTTC. This chain uses TRBV11-2 with TRBJ1-2, with D tentatively TRBD1 (6 bases). V was shortened by 3 bases and J by 5 bases, with 16 bases between the two germline ends. The CDR3 is 15 residues long. Germline V gene data show CDR1 as SGHAT and CDR2 as FQNNGV.

V is TRBV7-9 and J is TRBJ1-1; 8 bases fit TRBD1. This CDR3 is built from 15 residues. Germline V gene data show CDR1 as SEHNR and CDR2 as FQNEAQ (reference sequence). Losses at the gene ends were 5 bases for V and 4 bases for J; bases not matched to a gene: 9. CDR3 sequence: CASSPRSTGGTEAFF. DNA for the CDR3: TGTGCCAGCAGCCCCAGAAGCACAGGGGGCACTGAAGCTTTCTTT.

V usage is TRBV11-2 and J usage is TRBJ2-5, with 7 bases aligning to TRBD2. J was trimmed by 1 base and V by 3 bases; bases with no gene match: 5. This CDR3 is built from 15 residues. Germline V lookup: CDR1 SGHAT, CDR2 FQNNGV. The CDR3 here is CASSFGGGFQETQYF. CDR3 in DNA: TGTGCCAGCAGCTTCGGCGGGGGTTTCCAAGAGACCCAGTACTTC.

CDR3 sequence reads: CASRDTLNNEQFF. CDR3 nucleotide sequence: TGTGCCAGCAGGGACACCCTTAACAATGAGCAGTTCTTC. The rearrangement uses TRBV27 and TRBJ2-1; possibly TRBD1 for D (5 bases). Germline V gives CDR1 MNHEY, CDR2 SMNVEV (reference sequence). This CDR3 spans 13 amino acids. V dropped 6 bases and J dropped 5 bases, with 11 bases sitting between them.

The rearrangement links TRBV4-2 to TRBJ2-1, with D possibly being TRBD1 (5 bases). Between the trimmed V and J ends, which lost 6 bases and 8 bases, there was a span of 11 bases. The CDR3 has 12 amino acids. Germline-derived CDR1 and CDR2 are LGHNA and YNFKEQ. The CDR3, as DNA: TGTGCCAGCAGTCTTGACAGACATGAGCAGTTCTTC. It specifies CASSLDRHEQFF.

The chain recombines TRBV5-6 with TRBJ2-7, with TRBD2 as a possible D gene (5 bases). The CDR3 totals 17 residues. The germline gives CDR1 SGHDT, CDR2 YYEEEE. Between the trimmed V and J ends, which lost 0 bases and 0 bases, there was a span of 16 bases. CDR3 coding DNA: TGTGCCAGCAGCTTGGGGGAGACTCGCAGGAGCTCCTACGAGCAGTACTTC. Translated: CASSLGETRRSSYEQYF.

The gene calls are TRBV19 and TRBJ2-7; D remains unclear. This CDR3 comprises 12 residues. The V gene's germline CDR1 is LNHDA and CDR2 SQIVND (reference sequence). Trimming took off 3 bases at V and 4 bases at J, with 7 bases between the two ends. DNA for the CDR3: TGTGCCAGTAGTATCGGTCCGTACGAGCAGTACTTC. Its protein is CASSIGPYEQYF. Filled out from reference TRBV19 and TRBJ2-7, the complete variable domain reads DGGITQSPKYLFRKEGQNVTLSCEQNLNHDAMYWYRQDPGQGLRLIYYSQIVNDFQKGDIAEGYSVSREKKESFPLTVTSAQKNPTAFYLCASSIGPYEQYFGPGTRLTVT.

The CDR3 DNA reads TGTGCCAGCAGCTTCCCGGGACTCTATACCAATGAGCAGTTCTTC. Amino acid sequence: CASSFPGLYTNEQFF. The chain employs TRBV7-9 and TRBJ2-1; D is possibly TRBD2 (6 bases). Trimming stripped 3 bases from V and 6 bases from J, with 15 bases between. This CDR3 comprises 15 residues. CDR1 and CDR2 from the germline V gene are SEHNR and FQNEAQ (reference sequence).

The CDR3 reads CASSQAGRADYGYTF. The CDR3 coding sequence is TGCGCCAGCAGCCAAGCAGGCAGGGCCGACTATGGCTACACCTTC. The gene calls are TRBV4-3 and TRBJ1-2; D perhaps matches TRBD1 (5 bases). Trimming shortened V by 1 base and J by 3 bases, and 12 bases separated the two germline ends. This CDR3 comprises 15 residues. The V gene's germline CDR1 is LGHNA and CDR2 YSLEER.

This chain connects TRBV7-6 to TRBJ1-6; 9 positions match TRBD1. CDR3 length equals 18 residues. Germline CDR1 and CDR2: SGHVS and FNYEAQ. Germline trimming cut 5 bases from V and 10 bases from J; bases unmatched to any gene: 18. CDR3 nucleotides: TGTGCCAGCAGCCCCCACCCCAGACCGGGACAGGGACTCTCACCCCTCCACTTT. As protein: CASSPHPRPGQGLSPLHF.

The chain recombines TRBV4-1 with TRBJ2-5; 11 bases match TRBD1. The CDR3 is 16 residues long. V lost 2 bases and J lost 5; bases outside the gene matches: 7. CDR1 is MGHRA and CDR2 is YSYEKL in the germline V gene. The CDR3 here is CASSQPPRDRGETQYF. CDR3 nucleotides: TGCGCCAGCAGCCAACCACCTCGGGACAGGGGGGAGACCCAGTACTTC.